This T cell receptor beta chain was sequenced in a study of post-analysis software for immune sequencing data. Whole-study findings and limits: Four or five TRBV segments were more frequent in patients than controls; TRBV5-6, TRBV5-1 and TRBV20-1 belonged to this group. Samples sharing a preparation batch grouped tightly together when assessed by F measure. Multiple sclerosis was associated with a significant reduction in normalized Chao1 diversity relative to controls.

The TCR beta cDNA libraries carried unique molecular identifiers. TCRdb re-called the PCR reads through MiXCR, storing one row per CDR3 protein. The table has hundreds of thousands of distinct CDR3 sequences, approximately 59% seen once. The ends lost 0 bases at V and 6 bases at J; junction bases unmatched: 9. Germline assignment: CDR1 SGHTA and CDR2 FQGNSA. This CDR3 has 17 residues. About this clonotype itself: The antigen is unknown.

The clonotype was recovered from a girl aged 2 to 10 with multiple sclerosis. Sequenced: blood. V usage is TRBV7-2 and J usage is TRBJ2-1; 9 bases are shared with TRBD2. The CDR3 sequence: CASSLALGRREGNEQFF. The CDR3 DNA follows: TGTGCCAGCAGCTTAGCGCTGGGCAGGCGGGAGGGCAATGAGCAGTTCTTC.